Each of the 28 T cell receptor beta chains below was sequenced from the same sample in a study of T cells in Graves' hyperthyroidism and ophthalmopathy. RNA transcripts gave rise to amplified TCR beta CDR3 regions. A first-round RT-PCR of the TCR CDR3 used the HTBI primer set. MiXCR was run by TCRdb on the multiplex PCR reads, yielding one entry per CDR3 protein. The sample consists of about 350,000 distinct CDR3 sequences, approximately 18% of them appearing once. Sequencing was done on a sample of blood. These TCRs come from a woman in her forties with Graves' ophthalmopathy.

This clonotype was observed at least ten times. The J gene is TRBJ1-1, the V gene TRBV28; weak D call: TRBD1 (5 bases). The CDR3 totals 13 residues. The V end was cut by 5 bases, the J end by 4 bases, with 11 bases between. Germline loops: CDR1 MDHEN, CDR2 SYDVKM. The CDR3 region has the DNA TGTGCCAGCAGTCTTCAGGGTACCACTGAAGCTTTCTTT. Translated: CASSLQGTTEAFF.

This clonotype was seen at least ten times. V is TRBV7-3 and J is TRBJ2-2, with a possible D match to TRBD2 (6 bases). CDR3 length equals 15 residues. Germline V lookup: CDR1 SGHTA, CDR2 FQGTGA. The V end lost 1 base, the J end lost 1 base, and 7 bases lay between the germline ends. The CDR3 protein is CASSLSSGNTGELFF. As DNA, the CDR3 is TGTGCCAGCAGCTTAAGTAGCGGGAACACCGGGGAGCTGTTTTTT.

The sample holds many counts of this clonotype. V and J are TRBV4-3 and TRBJ1-2, with D hard to call. Trimming removed 1 base at V and 4 bases at J, with 16 bases between. Germline V gene lookup returns CDR1 LGHNA and CDR2 YSLEER. The CDR3 has 16 residues. The CDR3 is CASSQGLSPKTYGYTF. DNA for the CDR3: TGCGCCAGCAGCCAAGGTCTCAGCCCCAAAACCTATGGCTACACCTTC.

This clonotype appeared many times. The gene calls are TRBV6-1 and TRBJ1-2, with TRBD1 identical over 9 bases. This CDR3 contains 14 residues. The germline CDR1 and CDR2 sequences are MNHNS and SASEGT. V lost 4 bases and J lost 2; bases outside the gene matches: 2. CDR3 in amino acids: CASSAGQGNYGYTF. The CDR3 DNA reads as TGTGCCAGCAGTGCGGGACAGGGCAACTATGGCTACACCTTC.

This clonotype was picked up many times. V usage is TRBV6-2 or TRBV6-3 and J usage is TRBJ2-7; 7 bases are a match to TRBD2. The CDR3 has 17 residues. The ends lost 2 bases at V and 6 bases at J; junction bases unmatched: 16. CDR1 MNHEY and CDR2 SVGEGT come from the germline V gene. DNA for the CDR3: TGTGCCAGCAGTTACCCCGGGTACGCGGGAGCCAAACTCGAGCAGTACTTC. Residues: CASSYPGYAGAKLEQYF.

This clonotype came up many times. The chain is built from TRBV15 and TRBJ1-5; D gene ambiguous. CDR3 length: 13 amino acids. V lost 11 bases and J lost 0, with 11 bases in between. Germline CDR1 is LNHNV and CDR2 is YYDKDF (reference sequence). The CDR3 loop reads CARGYFSNQPQHF. The CDR3, as DNA: TGTGCCCGTGGGTACTTTAGCAATCAGCCCCAGCATTTT.

This clonotype was observed a few times. J is TRBJ1-5 and V is TRBV6-4; 10 nucleotides match TRBD1. CDR1 and CDR2 (germline): MRHNA, SNTAGT. The J segment lost 7 bases and the V segment lost 3 bases, leaving 3 bases of the junction unmatched. This CDR3 comprises 14 residues. The CDR3 DNA reads TGTGCCAGCAGTGAGAGGGGACAGGGGCAGCCCCAGCATTTT. Translated, it gives CASSERGQGQPQHF.

This clonotype was recorded many times. V usage is TRBV19 and J usage is TRBJ2-7; 10 positions agree with TRBD1. Germline CDR1 and CDR2: LNHDA and SQIVND (reference sequence). CDR3 length: 14 residues. Losses at the gene ends were 7 bases for V and 5 bases for J; bases not matched to a gene: 8. The CDR3 protein is CASNPGQGSHEQYF. The CDR3, as DNA: TGTGCCAGTAACCCGGGACAGGGGTCCCACGAGCAGTACTTC.

This clonotype was picked up many times. The rearrangement uses TRBV11-3 and TRBJ1-2, with a tentative D call TRBD1 (5 bases). The CDR3 sequence is 14 residues long. V lost 0 bases and J lost 6, with 11 bases in between. Germline V gene lookup returns CDR1 SGHNT and CDR2 YENEEA. DNA of the CDR3: TGTGCCAGCAGCTTAGATCGGGGGGATCATGGCTACACCTTC. Protein: CASSLDRGDHGYTF.

This clonotype was observed at least ten times. The V call is TRBV7-8, the J call TRBJ1-5; D uncertain. This CDR3 has 16 residues. Trimming took off 5 bases at V and 0 bases at J, with 14 bases between the two ends. CDR1 SGHVS and CDR2 FQNEAQ come from the germline V gene. For the CDR3, the DNA is TGTGCCAGCAGCCTAGGGCCGCCCTATAGCAATCAGCCCCAGCATTTT. Its protein is CASSLGPPYSNQPQHF.

This clonotype was detected ten times or more. The chain employs TRBV5-1 and TRBJ1-1; D is possibly TRBD1 (6 bases). This CDR3 comprises 16 residues. Trimming cost V 0 bases and J 1 base, with 13 bases left between them. The germline V gene encodes CDR1 SGHRS and CDR2 YFSETQ. The CDR3 DNA follows: TGCGCCAGCAGCTTGGACCAGGGGCGCGGGAACACTGAAGCTTTCTTT. Translating it yields CASSLDQGRGNTEAFF.

This clonotype was found a few times. CDR3 residues: CASSEISDGGYTF. The CDR3 region has the DNA TGTGCCAGCAGTGAAATTTCAGACGGTGGCTACACCTTC. The genes are TRBV6-1 and TRBJ1-2; D ambiguous. The V gene's germline CDR1 is MNHNS and CDR2 SASEGT. V was shortened by 2 bases and J by 7 bases, with 11 bases between the two germline ends. The CDR3 is 13 residues long.

This clonotype was seen at least ten times. The chain combines TRBV12-3 or TRBV12-4 with TRBJ1-1; D is unresolved. The ends were cut back, 7 bases at V and 10 bases at J, with 16 bases in the middle. This CDR3 has 12 residues. The CDR3 reads CASTSSLLRAFF. The CDR3 nucleotides are TGTGCCAGCACCTCAAGTCTGTTAAGAGCTTTCTTT.

This clonotype was observed many times. This chain uses TRBV6-1 with TRBJ1-5; TRBD1 matches at 9 bases. Germline V CDR1 and CDR2: MNHNS, SASEGT. The length of the CDR3 is 16 residues. With 6 bases clipped from V and 2 bases from J, the junction kept 8 bases outside the gene matches. The CDR3 region is CASSPRQGVGNQPQHF. The CDR3 DNA reads TGTGCCAGCAGCCCTAGACAGGGGGTTGGCAATCAGCCCCAGCATTTT.

This clonotype was seen repeatedly, ten times or more. The chain uses TRBV20-1 and TRBJ1-1; D may be TRBD1 (6 bases). There are 11 residues in the CDR3. V lost 3 bases to trimming and J lost 5 bases, with 7 bases between them. The germline V gene has CDR1 DFQATT and CDR2 SNEGSKA (reference sequence). CDR3 sequence (DNA): TGCAGTGCTAGCCAGGGGACTGAAGCTTTCTTT. Translation: CSASQGTEAFF.

This clonotype occurred a few times. Being one base from a much bigger clone, this may be a read error. This is likely a read error, given that the CDR3 carries no conserved phenylalanine or tryptophan at its end. This chain uses TRBV20-1 with TRBJ1-1; no definite D call. Per germline, CDR1 DFQATT and CDR2 SNEGSKA (reference sequence). CDR3 length: 12 residues. With 6 bases removed from V and 1 base from J, the gap between germline ends came to 9 bases. CDR3 nucleotides: TGCAGTGCCCTTAAAGAGAACACTGAAGCTTTCCTT. Amino acids: CSALKENTEAFL.

This clonotype was counted at least ten times. The genes are TRBV5-6 and TRBJ1-5; the D is unclear. V gave up 5 bases and J gave up 4 bases, with 19 bases separating them. This CDR3 is 16 amino acids long. Per the germline V gene, CDR1 is SGHDT and CDR2 is YYEEEE. CDR3 region: CASSIFDGRINQPQHF. The CDR3 bases are TGTGCCAGCAGTATCTTCGACGGACGGATAAATCAGCCCCAGCATTTT.

This clonotype has a count of ten or more. The gene calls are TRBV30 and TRBJ2-7; a possible D gene is TRBD1 (6 bases). The germline CDR1 and CDR2 sequences are GTSNPN and SVGIG (reference sequence). V was shortened by 8 bases and J by 6 bases, with 23 bases between the two germline ends. The CDR3 runs to 14 residues. The CDR3 region has the DNA TGTGCCGGGTCCGGGACATACCTTAACGGCGAGCAGTACTTC. Translated, it gives CAGSGTYLNGEQYF.

This clonotype occurred many times. The rearrangement links TRBV11-2 to TRBJ2-2, with D hard to call. This CDR3 spans 13 amino acids. Trimming removed 5 bases at V and 6 bases at J, with 10 bases between. CDR1 is SGHAT and CDR2 is FQNNGV in the germline V gene. CDR3: CASSHYRAGELFF. Written as DNA, the CDR3 is TGTGCCAGCAGCCATTATAGGGCCGGGGAGCTGTTTTTT.

This clonotype has a handful of counts. Relative to the germline gene, one junction end is altered; a read error may explain this. The chain uses TRBV6-1 and TRBJ2-7, with D maybe TRBD1 (6 bases). Germline CDR1 is MNHNS and CDR2 is SASEGT. The CDR3 loop spans 14 amino acids. CDR3 nucleotide sequence: TGCGCCAGCAGCCCCAGACAGGTACCCTACGAGCAGTACTTC. It yields the protein CASSPRQVPYEQYF.

In its sample, this clonotype was seen many times. This chain uses TRBV28 with TRBJ2-4; D tentatively fits TRBD1 or TRBD2 (7 bases each). This CDR3 has 14 amino acids. V lost 5 bases and J 10 bases, leaving 18 bases between the germline ends. Germline CDR1 is MDHEN and CDR2 is SYDVKM. As DNA, the CDR3 is TGTGCCAGCAGTGAACAGGGGAGGGACTTAATTCAGTACTTC. It encodes CASSEQGRDLIQYF.

This clonotype has a count of ten or more. This chain joins TRBV28 and TRBJ2-7; 7 bases match TRBD1. CDR3 length: 14 amino acids. Germline assignment: CDR1 MDHEN and CDR2 SYDVKM. With 5 bases clipped from V and 5 bases from J, the junction kept 9 bases outside the gene matches. In DNA form, the CDR3 reads TGTGCCAGCAGTATGACAGGGTCCGGGGACGAGCAGTACTTC. Its translation is CASSMTGSGDEQYF. Variable domain in full (rest from reference TRBV28 and TRBJ2-7): DVKVTQSSRYLVKRTGEKVFLECVQDMDHENMFWYRQDPGLGLRLIYFSYDVKMKEKGDIPEGYSVSREKKERFSLILESASTNQTSMYLCASSMTGSGDEQYFGPGTRLTVT.

In its sample, this clonotype was seen many times. The chain carries TRBV6-5 and TRBJ2-7; 12 positions agree with TRBD2. Trimming took 0 bases from V and 11 from J; bases not matched to a gene: 2. There are 13 residues in the CDR3. Germline V lookup: CDR1 MNHEY, CDR2 SVGAGI. The CDR3 nucleotides read TGTGCCAGCAGTTACTCAGGACTAGCGGGAAAGTACTTC. It specifies CASSYSGLAGKYF.

This clonotype was counted at least ten times. This chain joins TRBV19 and TRBJ2-7; 8 nucleotides align to TRBD1. The CDR3 is 15 amino acids. CDR1 is LNHDA and CDR2 is SQIVND in the germline V gene (reference sequence). J lost 0 bases, V lost 3 bases, and 4 bases had no gene match. CDR3 nucleotide sequence: TGTGCCAGTAGTATCTTCGGGACAGGCTCCTACGAGCAGTACTTC. Its translation is CASSIFGTGSYEQYF. Supplemented by reference TRBV19 and TRBJ2-7, the full variable domain reads DGGITQSPKYLFRKEGQNVTLSCEQNLNHDAMYWYRQDPGQGLRLIYYSQIVNDFQKGDIAEGYSVSREKKESFPLTVTSAQKNPTAFYLCASSIFGTGSYEQYFGPGTRLTVT.

This clonotype was detected only a few times. The chain has TRBV7-2 and TRBJ1-2, with no clear D. The V gene's germline CDR1 is SGHTA and CDR2 FQGNSA. Trimming removed 8 bases at V and 7 bases at J, with 17 bases between. This CDR3 is built from 13 residues. CDR3 DNA: TGTGCCAGCCTTCAAAGTATCGCGAGTGGCTACACCTTC. This gives the protein CASLQSIASGYTF.

At least ten counts were recorded for this clonotype. The chain carries TRBV6-5 and TRBJ2-7, with no clear D. Germline assignment: CDR1 MNHEY and CDR2 SVGAGI. V gave up 0 bases and J gave up 7 bases, with 16 bases separating them. This CDR3 is 15 amino acids long. The CDR3 spells CASSYSRAPRWEQYF. Here the CDR3 DNA reads TGTGCCAGCAGTTACTCCCGGGCCCCGCGGTGGGAGCAGTACTTC.

Concerning this clonotype itself: A much larger clone is a single base away; this may be a read error. V usage is TRBV7-2 and J usage is TRBJ2-7; D remains unclear. CDR3 length: 14 residues. CDR1 and CDR2 from the germline V gene are SGHTA and FQGNSA. V was clipped by 2 bases and J by 2 bases, with 10 bases between them. The CDR3 spells CASSLRPEAYEQYF. CDR3 bases: TGTGCCAGCAGCTTAAGGCCCGAGGCCTACGAGCAGTACTTC. Full variable domain (outside the CDR3, taken from reference TRBV7-2 and TRBJ2-7): GAGVSQSPSNKVTEKGKDVELRCDPISGHTALYWYRQSLGQGLEFLIYFQGNSAPDKSGLPSDRFSAERTGGSVSTLTIQRTQQEDSAVYLCASSLRPEAYEQYFGPGTRLTVT.

This clonotype was seen a few times. The chain employs TRBV9 and TRBJ2-2; D is perhaps TRBD1 or TRBD2 (5 bases each). The CDR3 is made up of 15 amino acids. The V gene lost 0 bases and the J gene lost 6 bases, with 12 bases spanning the gap. The germline V gene encodes CDR1 SGDLS and CDR2 YYNGEE. CDR3 sequence (DNA): TGTGCCAGCAGCGTAGCTTCGGGGCCCGCCGGGGAGCTGTTTTTT. Translating gives CASSVASGPAGELFF.